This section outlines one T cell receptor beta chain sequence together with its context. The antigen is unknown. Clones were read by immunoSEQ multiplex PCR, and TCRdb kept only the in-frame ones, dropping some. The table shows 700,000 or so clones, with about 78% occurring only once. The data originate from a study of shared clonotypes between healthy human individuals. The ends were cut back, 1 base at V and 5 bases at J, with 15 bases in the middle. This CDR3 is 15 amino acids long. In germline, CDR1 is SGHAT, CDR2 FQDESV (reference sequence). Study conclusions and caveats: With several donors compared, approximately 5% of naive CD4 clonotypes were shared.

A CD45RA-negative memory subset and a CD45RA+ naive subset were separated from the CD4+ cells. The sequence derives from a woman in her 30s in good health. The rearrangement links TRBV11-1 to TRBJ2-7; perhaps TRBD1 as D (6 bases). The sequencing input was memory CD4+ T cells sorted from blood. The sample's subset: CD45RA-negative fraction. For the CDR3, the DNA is TGTGCCAGCAGCTTAGTTTCCGACAGGAACCACGAGCAGTACTTC. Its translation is CASSLVSDRNHEQYF.